This T cell receptor beta chain was sequenced in a study of blood T cell repertoires in COVID-19. Profiling relied on immunoSEQ multiplex PCR, and the TCRdb table lists in-frame clones only, not all of them. Of about 150,000 clones in the sample, about 85% were seen once. This receptor was identified in a woman aged 55 to 70 with active or convalescent COVID-19. The specimen sequenced was peripheral blood.

The CDR3 DNA reads as TGTGCCAGCACACGGGACACAGATACGCAGTATTTT. It specifies CASTRDTDTQYF. The chain employs TRBV7-2 and TRBJ2-3; maybe TRBD2 (5 bases). CDR1 is SGHTA, CDR2 FQGNSA, per germline. The V gene lost 7 bases and the J gene lost 2 bases, with 7 bases spanning the gap. The CDR3 is 12 residues long.